This is a list of T cell receptor beta chains from one sample in a study of early T cells in non-severe SARS-CoV-2 infection. TCRdb ran MiXCR on the 5' RACE reads and lists one entry per CDR3 protein. The sample lists tens of thousands of distinct CDR3 sequences; approximately 5.3% were seen once. Sequenced sample: whole blood. The receptor set was obtained from an adult who was a healthcare worker with PCR-confirmed SARS-CoV-2 infection or an uninfected control (not recorded which). The CDR3 runs from the conserved cysteine through the conserved F or W.

V,J,CDR3
TRBV10-3,TRBJ2-1,CAISNAAQSSYNEQFF
TRBV4-3,TRBJ1-2,CASSQGAGSYGYTF
TRBV6-5,TRBJ2-3,CASSYQRPGPDTQYF
TRBV20-1,TRBJ2-7,CSAREVWTGSSYEQYF
TRBV5-1,TRBJ2-7,CASSPRLARVYEQYF
TRBV12-3/TRBV12-4,TRBJ2-6,CASPRDSASGANVLTF
TRBV7-6,TRBJ2-1,CASSLYTGSSYNEQFF
TRBV7-9,TRBJ1-6,CASSLDTRGANSPLHF
TRBV2,TRBJ2-2,CASSHQGAGELFF
TRBV7-2,TRBJ2-5,CASSLTAGVKTQYF
TRBV10-3,TRBJ2-3,CAISGGADTQYF
TRBV11-2,TRBJ2-1,CASSFETGGRNEQFF
TRBV6-6,TRBJ2-4,CASSYGSLKNIQYF
TRBV29-1,TRBJ2-7,CSAMTGWSYEQYF
TRBV3-1,TRBJ2-7,CASSPLFGQGYEQYF
TRBV7-9,TRBJ2-7,CASSPTRQGSYEQYF
TRBV7-3,TRBJ2-3,CASSKGPDYTDTQYF
TRBV7-9,TRBJ2-7,CASSLMAGGMEQYF
TRBV27,TRBJ2-1,CASSSLGGNEQFF
TRBV5-5,TRBJ2-3,CASSLGGRGSYTQYF
TRBV20-1,TRBJ2-5,CSASGPSRGGSQETQYF
TRBV7-9,TRBJ2-4,CASSLATGKNIQYF
TRBV7-7,TRBJ2-2,CASSLEVGRELFF
TRBV5-1,TRBJ2-1,CASSLARGLDASYNEQFF
TRBV29-1,TRBJ1-2,CSISRDRGGGYTF
TRBV2,TRBJ2-3,CASSWTSGGASSTDTQYF
TRBV30,TRBJ2-3,CAWSVQLAGYTDTQYF
TRBV12-3/TRBV12-4,TRBJ1-2,CASSSRGYGYTF
TRBV14,TRBJ2-7,CASSQAPGGLYEQYF
TRBV5-4,TRBJ2-6,CASSPGPSGANVLTF
TRBV27,TRBJ2-3,CASSPPGLARGGQYF
TRBV12-3/TRBV12-4,TRBJ2-1,CASSHQTTYNEQFF
TRBV3-1,TRBJ2-7,CASSPAGQGSSYEQYF
TRBV13,TRBJ2-7,CASSLGRGPSYEQYF
TRBV20-1,TRBJ1-5,CSARDHSRPGTGGNQPQHF
TRBV20-1,TRBJ2-3,CSARTGGKDTQYF
TRBV5-1,TRBJ1-1,CASGKDRGTEAFF
TRBV29-1,TRBJ2-3,CSVAGQGPTDTQYF
TRBV11-2,TRBJ2-3,CASSSDLVAGLSTDTQYF
TRBV12-3/TRBV12-4,TRBJ2-5,CASSRRMGLPSETQYF
TRBV18,TRBJ2-7,CASSPGTVIYEQYF
TRBV7-2,TRBJ2-3,CASSLDRSSTDTQYF
TRBV11-2,TRBJ2-5,CASSKTQGARETQYF
TRBV28,TRBJ2-1,CASSLIGLAGPQGQFF
TRBV2,TRBJ1-6,CASRGDGGENSPLHF
TRBV12-3/TRBV12-4,TRBJ1-2,CASSSFGTGNYGYTF
TRBV12-3/TRBV12-4,TRBJ2-1,CASSLTSGYNEQFF
TRBV12-3/TRBV12-4,TRBJ1-5,CASSLTGSGNQPQHF
TRBV19,TRBJ2-3,CASSILGAADTQYF
TRBV11-2,TRBJ2-7,CASSSLVGLYEQYF
TRBV18,TRBJ2-1,CASSRDRSYNEQFF
TRBV28,TRBJ2-7,CASSSLGGRGGEQYF
TRBV29-1,TRBJ2-2,CSVGTGGNTGELFF
TRBV5-4,TRBJ2-2,CATRNTGELFF